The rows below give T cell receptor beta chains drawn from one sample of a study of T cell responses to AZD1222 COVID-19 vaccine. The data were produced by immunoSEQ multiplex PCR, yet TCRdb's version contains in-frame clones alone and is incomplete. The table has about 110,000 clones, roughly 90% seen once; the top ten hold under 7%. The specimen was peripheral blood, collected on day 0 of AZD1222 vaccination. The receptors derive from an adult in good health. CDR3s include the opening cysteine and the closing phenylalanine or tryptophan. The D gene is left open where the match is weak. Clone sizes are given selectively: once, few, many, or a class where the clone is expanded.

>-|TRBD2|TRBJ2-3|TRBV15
CATESGRGTDTQYF
TGTGCCACCGAGAGCGGGAGGGGAACAGATACGCAGTATTTT
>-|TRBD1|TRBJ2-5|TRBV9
CASSVSTGAETQYF
TGTGCCAGCAGCGTCTCGACAGGGGCAGAGACCCAGTACTTC
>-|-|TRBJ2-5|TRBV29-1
CSVVRPGELRAQYF
TGCAGCGTTGTTCGTCCGGGGGAGTTGAGGGCCCAGTACTTC
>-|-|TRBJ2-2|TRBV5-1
CASSFGRDTGELFF
TGCGCCAGCAGCTTCGGCAGGGACACCGGGGAGCTGTTTTTT
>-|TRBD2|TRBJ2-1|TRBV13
CASTEVAGGSTYNEQFF
TGTGCCAGCACGGAAGTGGCAGGCGGGAGTACGTACAATGAGCAGTTCTTC
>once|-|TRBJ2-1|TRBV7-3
CASSKNPGASYNEQFF
TGTGCCAGCAGTAAGAACCCAGGGGCTTCCTACAATGAGCAGTTCTTC
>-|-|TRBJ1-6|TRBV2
CAGTPDGNSPLHF
TGTGCCGGGACTCCGGACGGAAATTCACCCCTCCACTTT
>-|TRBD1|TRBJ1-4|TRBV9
CASSVSPGTANEKLFF
TGTGCCAGCAGCGTATCGCCCGGGACAGCTAATGAAAAACTGTTTTTT
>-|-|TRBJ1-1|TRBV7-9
CASSAFTPVNTEAFF
TGTGCCAGCAGCGCATTCACACCGGTGAACACTGAAGCTTTCTTT
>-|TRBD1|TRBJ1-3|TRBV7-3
CASSRTGRGNTIYF
TGTGCCAGCAGCCGGACAGGGAGGGGAAACACCATATATTTT
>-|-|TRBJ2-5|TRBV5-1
CASSLASTGETQYF
TGCGCCAGCAGCCTAGCGTCCACTGGGGAGACCCAGTACTTC
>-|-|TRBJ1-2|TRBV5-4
CASSLVYGSDYGYTF
TGTGCCAGCAGCTTAGTATACGGGAGTGACTATGGCTACACCTTC
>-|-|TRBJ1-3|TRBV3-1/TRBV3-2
CASKGDLRTGNTIYF
TGTGCCAGCAAGGGGGACCTTAGGACTGGAAACACCATATATTTT
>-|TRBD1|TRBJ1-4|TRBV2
CASTTGGGEKLFF
TGTGCCAGCACGACAGGGGGAGGGGAAAAACTGTTTTTT
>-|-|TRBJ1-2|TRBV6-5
CASVLTDNYGYTF
TGTGCCAGTGTCTTGACAGATAACTATGGCTACACCTTC
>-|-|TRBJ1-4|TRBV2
CASSDRGGDEKLFF
TGTGCCAGCAGTGATCGAGGGGGGGATGAAAAACTGTTTTTT
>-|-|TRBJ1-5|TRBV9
CASSVLGGNQPQHF
TGTGCCAGCAGCGTGCTCGGTGGCAATCAGCCCCAGCATTTT
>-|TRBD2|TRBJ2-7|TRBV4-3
CASSQEPSGRYEQYF
TGCGCCAGCAGCCAAGAGCCTAGCGGGAGATACGAGCAGTACTTC
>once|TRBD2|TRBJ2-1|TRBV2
CASRVSGSITEAEQFF
TGTGCCAGCAGGGTAAGCGGGAGCATAACCGAGGCTGAGCAGTTCTTC
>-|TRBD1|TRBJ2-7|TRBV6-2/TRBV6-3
CASSSRGRREQYF
TGTGCCAGCAGTTCCAGGGGGCGCCGGGAGCAGTACTTC